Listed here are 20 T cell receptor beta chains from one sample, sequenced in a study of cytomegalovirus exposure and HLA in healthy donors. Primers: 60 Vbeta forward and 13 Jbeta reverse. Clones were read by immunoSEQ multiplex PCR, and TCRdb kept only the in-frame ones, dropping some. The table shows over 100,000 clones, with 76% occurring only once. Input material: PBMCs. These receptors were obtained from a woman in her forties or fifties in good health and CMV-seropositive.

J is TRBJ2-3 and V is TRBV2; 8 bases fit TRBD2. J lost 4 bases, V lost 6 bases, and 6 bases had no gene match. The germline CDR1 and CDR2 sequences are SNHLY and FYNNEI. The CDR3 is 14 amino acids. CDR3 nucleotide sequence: TGTGCCAGCAGCCCCAACGGGAGGGCAGATACGCAGTATTTT. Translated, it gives CASSPNGRADTQYF.

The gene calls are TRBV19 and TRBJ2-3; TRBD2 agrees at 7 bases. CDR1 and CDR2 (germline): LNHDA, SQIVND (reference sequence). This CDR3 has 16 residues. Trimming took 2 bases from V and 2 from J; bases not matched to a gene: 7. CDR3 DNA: TGTGCCAGTAGTATACCGGCTAGCGGTCCCACAGATACGCAGTATTTT. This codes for CASSIPASGPTDTQYF. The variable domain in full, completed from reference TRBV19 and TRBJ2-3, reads DGGITQSPKYLFRKEGQNVTLSCEQNLNHDAMYWYRQDPGQGLRLIYYSQIVNDFQKGDIAEGYSVSREKKESFPLTVTSAQKNPTAFYLCASSIPASGPTDTQYFGPGTRLTVL.

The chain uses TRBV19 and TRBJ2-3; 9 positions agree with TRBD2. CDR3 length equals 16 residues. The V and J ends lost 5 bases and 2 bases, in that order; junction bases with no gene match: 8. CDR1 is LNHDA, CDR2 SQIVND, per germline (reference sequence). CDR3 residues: CASSRQTSGHTDTQYF. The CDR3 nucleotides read TGTGCCAGTAGTCGGCAGACTAGCGGACACACAGATACGCAGTATTTT. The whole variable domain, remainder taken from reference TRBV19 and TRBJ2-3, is DGGITQSPKYLFRKEGQNVTLSCEQNLNHDAMYWYRQDPGQGLRLIYYSQIVNDFQKGDIAEGYSVSREKKESFPLTVTSAQKNPTAFYLCASSRQTSGHTDTQYFGPGTRLTVL.

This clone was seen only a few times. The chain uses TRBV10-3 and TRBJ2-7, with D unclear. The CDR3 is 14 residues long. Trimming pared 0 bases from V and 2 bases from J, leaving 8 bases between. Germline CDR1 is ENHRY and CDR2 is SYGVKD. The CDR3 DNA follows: TGTGCCATCAGTGAGTCGCGGCAGACCTACGAGCAGTACTTC. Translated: CAISESRQTYEQYF.

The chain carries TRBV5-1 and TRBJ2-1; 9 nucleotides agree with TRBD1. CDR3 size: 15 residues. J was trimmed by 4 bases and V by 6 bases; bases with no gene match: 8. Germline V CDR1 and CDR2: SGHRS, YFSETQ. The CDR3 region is CASTPGTGTYNEQFF. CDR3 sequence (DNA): TGCGCCAGCACCCCTGGGACAGGGACGTACAATGAGCAGTTCTTC.

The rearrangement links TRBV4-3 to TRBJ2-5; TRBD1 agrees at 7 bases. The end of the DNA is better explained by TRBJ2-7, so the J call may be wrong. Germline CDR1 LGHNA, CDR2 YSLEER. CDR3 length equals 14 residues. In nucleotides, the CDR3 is TGCGCCAGCAGCCGGAACGACAGGGAGTACGAGCAGTACTTC. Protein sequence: CASSRNDREYEQYF.

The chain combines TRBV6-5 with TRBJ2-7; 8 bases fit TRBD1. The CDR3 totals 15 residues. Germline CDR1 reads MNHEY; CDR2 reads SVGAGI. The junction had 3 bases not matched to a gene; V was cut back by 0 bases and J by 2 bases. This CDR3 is CASSYSIQGAYEQYF. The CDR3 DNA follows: TGTGCCAGCAGTTACTCGATACAGGGGGCCTACGAGCAGTACTTC.

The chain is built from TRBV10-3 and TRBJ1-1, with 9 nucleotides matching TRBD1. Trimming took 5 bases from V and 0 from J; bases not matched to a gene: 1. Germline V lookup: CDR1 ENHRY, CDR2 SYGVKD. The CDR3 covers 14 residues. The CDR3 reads CAISRQGVNTEAFF. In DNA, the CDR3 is TGTGCCATCAGTCGACAGGGGGTGAACACTGAAGCTTTCTTT.

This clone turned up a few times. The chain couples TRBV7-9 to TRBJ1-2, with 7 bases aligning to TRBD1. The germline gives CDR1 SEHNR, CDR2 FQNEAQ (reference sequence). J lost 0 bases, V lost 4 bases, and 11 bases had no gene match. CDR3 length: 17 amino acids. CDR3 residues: CASSSQTGTASNYGYTF. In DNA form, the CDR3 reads TGTGCCAGCAGCTCCCAGACGGGGACAGCGTCTAACTATGGCTACACCTTC.

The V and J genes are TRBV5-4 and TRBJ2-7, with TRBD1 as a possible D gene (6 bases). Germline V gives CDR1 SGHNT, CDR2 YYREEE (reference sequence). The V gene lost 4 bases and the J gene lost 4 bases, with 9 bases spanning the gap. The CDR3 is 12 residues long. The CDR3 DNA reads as TGTGCCAGCAGCCGCGACAGGTACGAGCAGTACTTC. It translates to CASSRDRYEQYF.

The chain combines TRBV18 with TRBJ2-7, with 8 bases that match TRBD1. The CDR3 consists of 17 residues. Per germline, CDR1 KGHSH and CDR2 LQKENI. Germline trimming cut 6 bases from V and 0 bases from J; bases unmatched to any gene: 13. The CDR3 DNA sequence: TGTGCCAGCTCCATGCTAGGGCCGGACAGGGTCTCCTACGAGCAGTACTTC. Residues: CASSMLGPDRVSYEQYF.

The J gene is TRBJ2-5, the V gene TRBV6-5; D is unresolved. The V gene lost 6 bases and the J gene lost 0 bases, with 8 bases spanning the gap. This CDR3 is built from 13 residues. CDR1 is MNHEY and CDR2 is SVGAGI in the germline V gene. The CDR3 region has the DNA TGTGCCAGCAGACCGGGTCACCAAGAGACCCAGTACTTC. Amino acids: CASRPGHQETQYF.

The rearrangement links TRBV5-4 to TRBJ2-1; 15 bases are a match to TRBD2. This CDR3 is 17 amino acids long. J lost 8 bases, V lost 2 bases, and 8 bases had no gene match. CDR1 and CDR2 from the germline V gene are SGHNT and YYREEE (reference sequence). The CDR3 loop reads CASSLGLAGGPLDEQFF. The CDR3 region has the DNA TGTGCCAGCAGCTTAGGACTAGCGGGAGGGCCGCTGGATGAGCAGTTCTTC.

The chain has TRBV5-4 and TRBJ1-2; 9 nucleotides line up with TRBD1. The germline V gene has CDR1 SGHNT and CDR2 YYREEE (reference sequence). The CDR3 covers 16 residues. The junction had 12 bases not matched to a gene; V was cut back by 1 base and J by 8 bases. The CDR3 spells CASSLYPQGAKGGYTF. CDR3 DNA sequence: TGTGCCAGCAGCTTGTACCCACAGGGGGCAAAGGGAGGCTACACCTTC.

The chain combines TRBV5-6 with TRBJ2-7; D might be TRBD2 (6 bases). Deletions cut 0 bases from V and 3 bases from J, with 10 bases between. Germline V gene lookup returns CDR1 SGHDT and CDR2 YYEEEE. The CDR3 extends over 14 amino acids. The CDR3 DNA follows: TGTGCCAGCAGCTTGGGGTGGGGAGGCTACGAGCAGTACTTC. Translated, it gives CASSLGWGGYEQYF.

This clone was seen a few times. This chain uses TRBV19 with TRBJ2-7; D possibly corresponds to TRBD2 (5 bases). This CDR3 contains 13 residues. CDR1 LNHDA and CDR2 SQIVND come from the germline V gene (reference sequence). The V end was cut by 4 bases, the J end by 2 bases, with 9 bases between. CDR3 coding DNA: TGTGCCAGTAGTACGGGGAAGGCCTACGAGCAGTACTTC. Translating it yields CASSTGKAYEQYF.

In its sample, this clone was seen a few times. In DNA, the CDR3 is TGTGCCAGCAGCCCCACGACTGACAGCTCCTACAATGAGCAGTTCTTC. This encodes CASSPTTDSSYNEQFF. The chain combines TRBV9 with TRBJ2-1, with D possibly being TRBD1 (5 bases). The CDR3 covers 16 residues. V was trimmed by 4 bases and J by 0 bases, leaving 14 bases between them. Germline CDR1 is SGDLS and CDR2 is YYNGEE.

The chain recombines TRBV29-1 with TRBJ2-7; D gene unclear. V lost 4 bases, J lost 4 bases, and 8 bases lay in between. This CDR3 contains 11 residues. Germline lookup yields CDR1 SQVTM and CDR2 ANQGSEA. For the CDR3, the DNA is TGCAGCGTTGGGGCACAGTACGAGCAGTACTTC. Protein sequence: CSVGAQYEQYF.

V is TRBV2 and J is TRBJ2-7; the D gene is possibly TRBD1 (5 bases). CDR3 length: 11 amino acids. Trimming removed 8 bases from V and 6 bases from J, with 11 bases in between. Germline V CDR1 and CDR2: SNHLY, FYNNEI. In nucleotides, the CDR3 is TGTGCCAGCCAGTGGGGCGGCGAGCAGTACTTC. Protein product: CASQWGGEQYF.

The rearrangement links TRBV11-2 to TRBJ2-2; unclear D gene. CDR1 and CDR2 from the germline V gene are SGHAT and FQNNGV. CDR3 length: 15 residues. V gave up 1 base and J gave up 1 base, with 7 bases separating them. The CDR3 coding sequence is TGTGCCAGCAGCTTAGGCGATAGGAACACCGGGGAGCTGTTTTTT. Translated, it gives CASSLGDRNTGELFF. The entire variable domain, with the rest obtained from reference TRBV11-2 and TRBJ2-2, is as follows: EAGVAQSPRYKIIEKRQSVAFWCNPISGHATLYWYQQILGQGPKLLIQFQNNGVVDDSQLPKDRFSAERLKGVDSTLKIQPAKLEDSAVYLCASSLGDRNTGELFFGEGSRLTVL.